The T cell receptor beta chain described here comes from a study of blood T cell repertoires in COVID-19. Generated by immunoSEQ multiplex PCR, the TCRdb table keeps only in-frame clones and is missing some. Among roughly 220,000 clones listed, about 85% were seen once. V dropped 0 bases and J dropped 5 bases, with 8 bases sitting between them. The CDR3 extends over 14 amino acids. Germline V gives CDR1 MGHRA, CDR2 YSYEKL. The receptor comes from an older woman who had recovered from COVID-19. The chain uses TRBV4-1 and TRBJ1-5, with unresolved D. The sequenced sample was peripheral blood. This CDR3 reads CASSQEASDQPQHF. CDR3 nucleotide sequence: TGCGCCAGCAGCCAAGAAGCGAGCGATCAGCCCCAGCATTTT.